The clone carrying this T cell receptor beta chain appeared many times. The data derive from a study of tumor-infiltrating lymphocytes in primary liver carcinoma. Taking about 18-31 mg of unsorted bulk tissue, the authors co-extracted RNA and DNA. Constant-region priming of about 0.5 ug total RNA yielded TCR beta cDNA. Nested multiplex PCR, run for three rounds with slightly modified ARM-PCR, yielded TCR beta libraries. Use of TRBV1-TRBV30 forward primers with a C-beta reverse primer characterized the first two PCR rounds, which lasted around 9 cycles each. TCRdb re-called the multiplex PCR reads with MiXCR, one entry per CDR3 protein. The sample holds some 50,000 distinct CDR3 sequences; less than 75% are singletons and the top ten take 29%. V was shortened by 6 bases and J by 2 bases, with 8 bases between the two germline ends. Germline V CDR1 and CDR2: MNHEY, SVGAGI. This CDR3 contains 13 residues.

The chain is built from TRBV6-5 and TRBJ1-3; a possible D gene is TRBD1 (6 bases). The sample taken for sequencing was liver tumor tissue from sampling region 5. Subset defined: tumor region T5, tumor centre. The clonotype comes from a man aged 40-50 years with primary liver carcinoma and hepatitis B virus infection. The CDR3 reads CASRNRAGNTIYF. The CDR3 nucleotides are TGTGCCAGCAGAAACAGGGCTGGAAACACCATATATTTT.